The rows below give T cell receptor beta chains drawn from one sample of a study of cytomegalovirus exposure and HLA in healthy donors. Only in-frame clones appear in the TCRdb table, and some are missing; sequencing was by immunoSEQ multiplex PCR. Here the sample spans under 250,000 clones, 70% to 85% being singletons. The sequenced material came from PBMCs. The receptors derive from a man between 45 and 60 years old in good health and CMV-seronegative. Both conserved end residues are part of each CDR3. Each record gives: CDR3 protein, CDR3 DNA, clone size, V gene, J gene, D gene. The D gene is left open where the match is weak. The size field is filled for only some rows; it gives once, few, many or a size class.

CDR3: CASSYSASGRKNEQYF
DNA: TGTGCCAGCAGTTACTCAGCTAGCGGGAGAAAGAACGAGCAGTACTTC
size: -
V: TRBV6-6
J: TRBJ2-7
D: TRBD2

CDR3: CASSPGTATPIQYF
DNA: TGTGCCAGCAGTCCAGGGACAGCGACACCCATTCAGTACTTC
size: -
V: TRBV6-1
J: TRBJ2-4
D: TRBD1

CDR3: CASSSLQGAGETQYF
DNA: TGCGCCAGCAGCTCCCTACAGGGGGCGGGGGAGACCCAGTACTTC
size: -
V: TRBV4-1
J: TRBJ2-5
D: TRBD1

CDR3: CSAYKTGELFF
DNA: TGCAGTGCTTACAAAACCGGGGAGCTGTTTTTT
size: -
V: TRBV20-1
J: TRBJ2-2
D: -

CDR3: CASSEAGPGSSYEQYF
DNA: TGTGCCAGCAGTGAAGCGGGTCCAGGAAGCTCCTACGAGCAGTACTTC
size: -
V: TRBV6-1
J: TRBJ2-7
D: -

CDR3: CAGTSGYNEQFF
DNA: TGTGCCGGGACTAGCGGTTACAATGAGCAGTTCTTC
size: -
V: TRBV7-2
J: TRBJ2-1
D: TRBD2

CDR3: CASSYSGRYEQYF
DNA: TGTGCCAGCAGTTACTCGGGGCGCTACGAGCAGTACTTC
size: -
V: TRBV6-6
J: TRBJ2-7
D: -

CDR3: CASSLSFVEEQYF
DNA: TGTGCCAGCAGTTTAAGTTTCGTGGAGGAGCAGTACTTC
size: -
V: TRBV27
J: TRBJ2-7
D: -

CDR3: CASSLGTSYEQYF
DNA: TGTGCCAGCAGTTTGGGCACCTCCTACGAGCAGTACTTC
size: -
V: TRBV27
J: TRBJ2-7
D: -

CDR3: CSVWQGMGEQYF
DNA: TGCAGCGTTTGGCAGGGGATGGGCGAGCAGTACTTC
size: few
V: TRBV29-1
J: TRBJ2-7
D: -

CDR3: CASSFDRAYGYTF
DNA: TGTGCCAGCAGTTTTGACAGGGCCTATGGCTACACCTTC
size: -
V: TRBV27
J: TRBJ1-2
D: TRBD1

CDR3: CASSRTGLNTEAFF
DNA: TGTGCCAGCAGCCGGACAGGACTTAACACTGAAGCTTTCTTT
size: -
V: TRBV6-5
J: TRBJ1-1
D: TRBD1

CDR3: CASSQGGAGRGQPQHF
DNA: TGTGCCAGCAGCCAAGGAGGGGCGGGACGAGGACAGCCCCAGCATTTT
size: -
V: TRBV4-2
J: TRBJ1-5
D: -

CDR3: CASSLSGQEYNEQFF
DNA: TGTGCCAGCAGCTTATCGGGACAGGAGTACAATGAGCAGTTCTTC
size: -
V: TRBV11-3
J: TRBJ2-1
D: TRBD1

CDR3: CASSSLGPNEQFF
DNA: TGTGCCAGCAGCTCACTAGGACCCAATGAGCAGTTCTTC
size: -
V: TRBV6-1
J: TRBJ2-1
D: -

CDR3: CASSESRTGEAKNIQYF
DNA: TGCGCCAGCAGTGAGTCTAGGACAGGGGAAGCCAAAAACATTCAGTACTTC
size: -
V: TRBV10-1
J: TRBJ2-4
D: TRBD1

CDR3: CASSYFGATNEKLFF
DNA: TGTGCCAGCAGTTACTTCGGTGCAACTAATGAAAAACTGTTTTTT
size: -
V: TRBV6-5
J: TRBJ1-4
D: -

CDR3: CASSNPDPGTNSNQPQHF
DNA: TGTGCCAGCAGCAATCCGGACCCCGGGACAAATAGCAATCAGCCCCAGCATTTT
size: -
V: TRBV21-1
J: TRBJ1-5
D: -

CDR3: CASMRQLNQPQHF
DNA: TGTGCCAGCATGAGACAGCTTAATCAGCCCCAGCATTTT
size: few
V: TRBV6-5
J: TRBJ1-5
D: -

CDR3: CASSPSRRGRETQYF
DNA: TGTGCCAGCAGTCCTAGCCGGCGGGGGCGGGAGACCCAGTACTTC
size: -
V: TRBV2
J: TRBJ2-5
D: -

CDR3: CASRGTGGNTGELFF
DNA: TGCGCCAGCAGAGGGACAGGGGGGAACACCGGGGAGCTGTTTTTT
size: -
V: TRBV5-1
J: TRBJ2-2
D: TRBD1

CDR3: CASGTGSKLFF
DNA: TGTGCCAGCGGGACAGGGTCGAAACTGTTTTTT
size: few
V: TRBV6-6
J: TRBJ1-4
D: TRBD1

CDR3: CASSLSGGTEAFF
DNA: TGTGCCAGCAGCTTATCAGGGGGAACTGAAGCTTTCTTT
size: -
V: TRBV7-9
J: TRBJ1-1
D: TRBD1

CDR3: CASSLVVTSVAYEQYF
DNA: TGTGCCAGCAGCTTAGTCGTGACTAGCGTCGCCTACGAGCAGTACTTC
size: -
V: TRBV7-2
J: TRBJ2-7
D: TRBD2

CDR3: CASSILPVAGYNEQFF
DNA: TGTGCCAGTAGTATTTTACCCGTGGCGGGCTACAATGAGCAGTTCTTC
size: -
V: TRBV19
J: TRBJ2-1
D: -

CDR3: CASQSGERPQHF
DNA: TGTGCCAGTCAGTCAGGGGAACGGCCCCAGCATTTT
size: -
V: TRBV28
J: TRBJ1-5
D: -

CDR3: CASTAGWGYEQYF
DNA: TGCGCCAGCACAGCAGGGTGGGGCTACGAGCAGTACTTC
size: -
V: TRBV5-1
J: TRBJ2-7
D: -

CDR3: CASSIGTGVGETQYF
DNA: TGTGCCAGTAGTATCGGGACAGGGGTTGGAGAGACCCAGTACTTC
size: -
V: TRBV19
J: TRBJ2-5
D: TRBD1